A selection of T cell receptor beta chains follows, all from one sample in a study of early T cells in non-severe SARS-CoV-2 infection. MiXCR was run by TCRdb on the 5' RACE reads, yielding one entry per CDR3 protein. Counted here are approximately 64,000 distinct CDR3 sequences, 20% to 25% occurring once; the ten biggest clones make up more than 15%. Sequences were derived from whole blood, sampled at baseline. The source is an adult who was a healthcare worker with PCR-confirmed SARS-CoV-2 infection or an uninfected control (not recorded which). Each CDR3 is given with its conserved first and last residue. D genes are given only for firm matches. Where a row states a size, it is once, few, many or the class of an expanded clone; other rows omit it.

TRBV19,TRBJ2-2,NA,once,CASRKQVSNTGELFF,TGTGCCAGTAGGAAACAGGTCTCGAACACCGGGGAGCTGTTTTTT
TRBV4-1,TRBJ1-2,NA,many,CASSYGREYGYTF,TGCGCCAGCAGCTATGGACGGGAGTATGGCTACACCTTC
TRBV7-2,TRBJ1-2,NA,few,CASSSPGNFRGYTF,TGTGCCAGCAGCTCCCCAGGGAATTTTCGTGGCTACACCTTC
TRBV11-2,TRBJ1-6,NA,NA,CASSFYEDSPLHF,TGTGCCAGCAGCTTTTACGAGGACTCACCCCTCCACTTT
TRBV7-3,TRBJ2-5,NA,few,CASSSTAGAQETQYF,TGTGCCAGCAGCTCCACGGCGGGGGCTCAAGAGACCCAGTACTTC
TRBV18,TRBJ2-3,NA,NA,CASSPLNSPDTQYF,TGTGCCAGCTCACCACTTAACTCCCCAGATACGCAGTATTTT
TRBV6-6,TRBJ2-3,NA,few,CASRPRGRSSTDTQYF,TGTGCCAGCAGGCCGCGGGGGCGGTCTAGCACAGATACGCAGTATTTT
TRBV5-1,TRBJ2-2,TRBD1,few,CASSWGQGGSGELFF,TGCGCCAGCAGCTGGGGACAGGGAGGTTCCGGGGAGCTGTTTTTT
TRBV27,TRBJ2-1,TRBD2,few,CASSLQLAGTYNEQFF,TGTGCCAGCAGTTTACAACTAGCGGGGACGTACAATGAGCAGTTCTTC
TRBV7-3,TRBJ1-1,NA,NA,CASSYSENTEAFF,TGTGCCAGCAGCTACTCGGAAAACACTGAAGCTTTCTTT
TRBV16,TRBJ2-1,TRBD1,few,CASSLNRGLIF,TGTGCCAGCAGTCTAAACAGGGGGCTCATCTTC
TRBV2,TRBJ2-1,NA,few,CASSEEADEQFF,TGTGCCAGCAGTGAAGAGGCAGATGAGCAGTTCTTC
TRBV9,TRBJ2-3,NA,many,CASSVEKPDTQYF,TGTGCCAGCAGCGTTGAGAAGCCAGATACGCAGTATTTT
TRBV5-1,TRBJ1-4,TRBD1,NA,CASRLGTGPKKLFF,TGCGCCAGCCGACTCGGGACAGGGCCCAAAAAACTGTTTTTT
TRBV10-2,TRBJ2-4,TRBD2,few,CASSESGGMGNIQYF,TGCGCCAGCAGTGAGTCGGGAGGGATGGGAAACATTCAGTACTTC
TRBV20-1,TRBJ2-5,NA,NA,CSARSDFPSRQETQYF,TGCAGTGCTAGATCCGACTTTCCATCTAGACAAGAGACCCAGTACTTC
TRBV18,TRBJ1-2,NA,NA,CASSPTGESYGYTF,TGTGCCAGCTCACCAACCGGGGAGAGCTATGGCTACACCTTC
TRBV3-1,TRBJ2-1,TRBD2,few,CASSQRGGLLNEQFF,TGTGCCAGCAGCCAGCGGGGGGGCCTTCTAAATGAGCAGTTCTTC
TRBV12-3/TRBV12-4,TRBJ1-2,TRBD1,NA,CASSLSGQGGGYTF,TGTGCCAGCAGTTTAAGCGGACAGGGAGGAGGCTACACCTTC
TRBV2,TRBJ1-1,TRBD1,few,CASSERRQGRMNTEAFF,TGTGCCAGCTCTGAAAGAAGACAGGGGAGGATGAACACTGAAGCTTTCTTT
TRBV5-1,TRBJ1-1,NA,NA,CASSADLNTEAFF,TGCGCCAGCAGCGCGGACTTGAACACTGAAGCTTTCTTT
TRBV12-3/TRBV12-4,TRBJ1-4,NA,NA,CASSLPQSNEKLFF,TGTGCCAGCAGTTTACCCCAGAGTAATGAAAAACTGTTTTTT
TRBV6-7,TRBJ2-1,TRBD1,NA,CASRPLGQGFNEQFF,TGTGCCAGCCGTCCCCTGGGACAGGGTTTCAATGAGCAGTTCTTC
TRBV7-9,TRBJ2-1,TRBD1,many,CASRGTGGPYNEQFF,TGTGCCAGCAGAGGGACAGGGGGTCCCTACAATGAGCAGTTCTTC
TRBV11-2,TRBJ2-7,NA,few,CASSPGATYEQYF,TGTGCCAGCAGCCCAGGGGCAACCTACGAGCAGTACTTC
TRBV5-4,TRBJ2-1,NA,NA,CASSLVGGRFNEQFF,TGTGCCAGCAGCTTGGTTGGGGGCAGGTTTAATGAGCAGTTCTTC
TRBV7-2,TRBJ2-3,NA,few,CASSSSGGDTQYF,TGTGCCAGCAGCTCGAGTGGTGGGGATACGCAGTATTTT
TRBV7-2,TRBJ2-1,NA,NA,CASSPGNWDEQFF,TGTGCCAGCAGCCCGGGCAATTGGGATGAGCAGTTCTTC
TRBV2,TRBJ2-2,NA,NA,CAGQRELNTGELFF,TGTGCCGGACAGAGGGAACTGAACACCGGGGAGCTGTTTTTT
TRBV6-5,TRBJ2-1,TRBD2,few,CASSWTSGGTYNEQFF,TGTGCCAGCAGTTGGACTAGCGGGGGGACATACAATGAGCAGTTCTTC
TRBV5-5,TRBJ2-7,NA,many,CASSTASYEQYF,TGTGCCAGCTCTACTGCCTCCTACGAGCAGTACTTC
TRBV12-3/TRBV12-4,TRBJ1-4,TRBD1,NA,CASSPGTGANEKLFF,TGTGCCAGCAGTCCGGGGACAGGGGCAAATGAAAAACTGTTTTTT
TRBV18,TRBJ2-3,NA,NA,CASSPQVGSADTQYF,TGTGCCAGCTCACCTCAAGTGGGAAGCGCAGATACGCAGTATTTT
TRBV29-1,TRBJ2-7,NA,NA,CSVALGYREQYF,TGCAGCGTCGCCTTGGGATATCGCGAGCAGTACTTC
TRBV20-1,TRBJ1-1,NA,NA,CSAPRGGQVEAFF,TGCAGTGCACCCAGGGGAGGGCAAGTTGAAGCTTTCTTT
TRBV29-1,TRBJ1-2,NA,NA,CSIETGNYGYTF,TGCAGCATCGAAACAGGGAACTATGGCTACACCTTC
TRBV20-1,TRBJ2-7,NA,few,CSARDRDTTYEQYF,TGCAGTGCTAGAGATCGGGATACAACCTACGAGCAGTACTTC
TRBV18,TRBJ1-6,NA,NA,CASSTFGENSPLHF,TGTGCCAGCTCTACTTTTGGAGAGAATTCACCCCTCCACTTT
TRBV7-2,TRBJ1-2,NA,NA,CASSSSTGLGGYTF,TGTGCCAGCAGCTCCTCCACAGGGTTAGGTGGCTACACCTTC
TRBV7-6,TRBJ1-3,TRBD1,NA,CASSLADRKNTIYF,TGTGCCAGCAGCTTAGCGGACAGGAAAAACACCATATATTTT
TRBV13,TRBJ2-7,NA,NA,CASSPNSYEQYF,TGTGCCAGCAGCCCAAACTCCTACGAGCAGTACTTC
TRBV4-2,TRBJ1-1,NA,few,CASSAPGQEAFF,TGTGCCAGCAGCGCTCCGGGACAAGAAGCTTTCTTT